These 3 T cell receptor beta chains share one sample of origin, sequenced in a study of T cells after yellow fever vaccination. TCRdb recomputed calls from the 5' RACE reads with MiXCR, one row per CDR3 protein. The sample consists of 250,000 to 350,000 distinct CDR3 sequences, around 10% of them appearing once. Sequences were derived from CD4+ T cells sorted from PBMCs, sampled 5 days after the yellow fever booster vaccination. The receptors come from a man aged 18-30 years who received the YFV17D yellow fever vaccine.

The chain couples TRBV7-2 to TRBJ2-1; no clear D gene. Germline V CDR1 and CDR2: SGHTA, FQGNSA. This CDR3 spans 12 amino acids. The V end was cut by 5 bases, the J end by 8 bases, with 10 bases between. Here the CDR3 DNA reads TGTGCCAGCAGCCCCGAGAGGCATGAGCAGTTCTTC. Protein product: CASSPERHEQFF.

This clonotype was recorded many times. This rearrangement joins TRBV4-1 to TRBJ2-2, with TRBD2 matching over 8 bases. Looked up from germline, CDR1 is MGHRA and CDR2 is YSYEKL. CDR3 size: 14 residues. The trim removed 6 bases at V and 6 bases at J, leaving 6 bases unmatched. The CDR3 sequence: CASRNILAAGELFF. The CDR3 DNA sequence: TGCGCCAGCAGAAACATACTAGCGGCCGGGGAGCTGTTTTTT.

This clonotype was counted between two and nine times. The rearrangement links TRBV6-2 or TRBV6-3 to TRBJ1-5; D is perhaps TRBD1 (6 bases). CDR1 is MNHEY, CDR2 SVGEGT, per germline. The V and J ends lost 6 bases and 1 base respectively, with 16 bases between them. CDR3 length: 16 residues. CDR3 nucleotide sequence: TGTGCCAGCAGACCTACAGGGAGGGGCAGCAATCAGCCCCAGCATTTT. It is translated as CASRPTGRGSNQPQHF.